This is a list of T cell receptor beta chains from one sample in a study of cytomegalovirus exposure and HLA in healthy donors. Profiled with immunoSEQ multiplex PCR; TCRdb holds only in-frame clones, not every one. The sample data list around 74,000 clones. The sequenced sample was PBMCs. These receptor sequences come from a middle-aged man in good health and CMV-seropositive. Each CDR3 is given without its conserved first and last residue. Each record gives: V gene, J gene, CDR3 protein.

TRBV11-2	TRBJ2-3	ASSLDRAGGQDTQY
TRBV27	TRBJ2-4	ASSLLREVDGKNIQY
TRBV5-1	.	ASSLGLPEDEQY
TRBV7-2	TRBJ1-5	ASRDRGSNQPQH
TRBV29-1	TRBJ2-5	SVEVVPPPPGLRLPLQETQY
TRBV29-1	TRBJ1-2	SALPGTLKGYT
TRBV5-6	TRBJ2-5	ASSLRQRGKETQY
TRBV19	TRBJ1-5	ASWSGAATQPQH
TRBV28	TRBJ1-2	ASSLGQGRNGYT
TRBV5-1	TRBJ2-7	ASSSGQGESYEQY
TRBV4-1	TRBJ1-2	ASSQEGAGYT
TRBV5-6	TRBJ2-5	ASSLGDIEETQY
TRBV19	TRBJ1-6	ASSTSHLRDRPNSPLH
TRBV5-1	TRBJ1-6	ASSKDRDNSPLH
TRBV4-2	TRBJ2-1	ASSPLGSAGGNEQF
TRBV6-5	TRBJ2-5	ASSKTGGQETQY
TRBV5-1	TRBJ2-7	ASSLAPGGSDEQY
TRBV28	TRBJ1-4	ASSFGELNEKLF
TRBV19	TRBJ1-1	ASTSDGENTEAF
TRBV5-1	TRBJ2-2	ASSGTPGQGNTGELF
TRBV6-1	TRBJ1-6	ASRSGEGVSPLH
TRBV7-9	TRBJ1-4	ASSPDPGQGNEKLF
TRBV14	TRBJ2-2	ASSPRTAGELF